Shown below are 8 T cell receptor beta chains from a single sample sequenced in a study of T-cell memory formation after mild COVID-19 (TCRdb year 2021). Receptors were amplified or captured by 5' RACE. The instrument was an Illumina NovaSeq 6000. TCRdb ran its own pipeline on the public reads, namely fastp trimming at Q25 and MiXCR clone calling, and kept in-frame beta chains. For every CDR3 protein sequence, its rows merge into one entry that carries the most common genes and DNA. The sample profile shows 150,000 or so distinct CDR3 sequences; roughly 11% of them were found once. The biggest ten clones account for roughly 3.8% of the sample. Sequencing was carried out using PBMCs or a T cell subset sorted from them (not recorded which). These receptor sequences come from a man younger than 35 who had mild COVID-19 (a few samples of this study predate the infection). The sample titles of this study are shuffled in the database, so cell type and time point are left out; the donor was told from shared clones.

This clonotype has more than one count but fewer than ten. V gene TRBV14 combines with J gene TRBJ1-1; weak D call: TRBD1 (6 bases). V was cut by 4 bases and J by 0 bases, with 12 bases left in between. CDR1 is SGHDN, CDR2 FVKESK, per germline. The CDR3 runs 15 residues. CDR3 bases: TGTGCCAGCAGCCCGTTAGGACAGCTGAACACTGAAGCTTTCTTT. This codes for CASSPLGQLNTEAFF. The variable domain in full, completed from reference TRBV14 and TRBJ1-1, reads EAGVTQFPSHSVIEKGQTVTLRCDPISGHDNLYWYRRVMGKEIKFLLHFVKESKQDESGMPNNRFLAERTGGTYSTLKVQPAELEDSGVYFCASSPLGQLNTEAFFGQGTRLTVV.

This chain uses TRBV20-1 with TRBJ2-3, with D perhaps TRBD2 (6 bases). Trimming removed 4 bases at V and 6 bases at J, with 11 bases between. There are 12 residues in the CDR3. Per germline, CDR1 DFQATT and CDR2 SNEGSKA (reference sequence). The CDR3 spells CSATDGGDTQYF. The DNA of the CDR3 is TGCAGTGCTACAGACGGAGGGGATACGCAGTATTTT.

The chain carries TRBV15 and TRBJ1-6; possible D gene TRBD1, 6 bases. CDR3 length equals 18 residues. CDR1 and CDR2 from the germline V gene are LNHNV and YYDKDF (reference sequence). Trimming pared 1 base from V and 11 bases from J, leaving 24 bases between. CDR3 sequence reads: CATSRGGPRGTVSAPLHF. CDR3 bases: TGTGCCACCAGCAGAGGGGGACCCAGGGGTACGGTGTCTGCACCCCTCCACTTT.

This clonotype was detected ten times or more. The rearrangement links TRBV11-2 to TRBJ2-1; the match to TRBD1 covers 9 bases. The germline gives CDR1 SGHAT, CDR2 FQNNGV. Trimming at V came to 4 bases and at J to 4 bases, leaving 5 bases not matched to a gene. The CDR3 runs 15 residues. The CDR3 here is CASSWDGTGYNEQFF. The CDR3 bases are TGTGCCAGCAGCTGGGACGGGACAGGGTACAATGAGCAGTTCTTC.

This clonotype was counted a few times. The CDR3 reads CASSPRTITRNAQYF. The CDR3 DNA reads as TGTGCCAGCAGCCCCCGGACAATAACTAGGAATGCCCAGTATTTT. This chain connects TRBV11-1 to TRBJ2-3; D assignment may be TRBD1 or TRBD2 (5 bases each). V lost 5 bases, J lost 12 bases, and 24 bases lay in between. Germline V lookup: CDR1 SGHAT, CDR2 FQDESV (reference sequence). The CDR3 contains 15 residues.

The chain employs TRBV5-1 and TRBJ2-7; a weak D match, TRBD2 (5 bases). The CDR3 is 13 residues long. Germline CDR1 is SGHRS and CDR2 is YFSETQ. Trimming stripped 4 bases from V and 1 base from J, with 9 bases between. The chain's CDR3 is CASSPGLSYEQYF. DNA of the CDR3: TGCGCCAGCAGCCCTGGACTTTCCTACGAGCAGTACTTC.

This clonotype was recorded many times. This chain links TRBV7-2 with TRBJ2-7; no definite D call. This CDR3 has 11 amino acids. The germline V gene has CDR1 SGHTA and CDR2 FQGNSA. V lost 3 bases to trimming and J lost 4 bases, with 4 bases between them. Here the CDR3 reads CASSFAYEQYF. The CDR3, as DNA: TGTGCCAGCAGCTTCGCGTACGAGCAGTACTTC. The full variable domain, completed using reference TRBV7-2 and TRBJ2-7, is GAGVSQSPSNKVTEKGKDVELRCDPISGHTALYWYRQSLGQGLEFLIYFQGNSAPDKSGLPSDRFSAERTGGSVSTLTIQRTQQEDSAVYLCASSFAYEQYFGPGTRLTVT.

This clonotype was detected ten times or more. This chain uses TRBV4-3 with TRBJ1-5, with no clear D. The CDR3 has 14 residues. Germline CDR1 is LGHNA and CDR2 is YSLEER. Trimming stripped 0 bases from V and 5 bases from J, with 8 bases between. For the CDR3, the DNA is TGCGCCAGCAGCCAAGATCACCCAGATCAGCCCCAGCATTTT. Encoded protein: CASSQDHPDQPQHF.